Listed below are T cell receptor beta chains from one sample, sequenced in a study of human T cells and chemical hapten exposure. TCRdb fed the RACE reads into MiXCR, producing one record per CDR3 protein. The sample has around 130,000 distinct CDR3 sequences; around 8.3% are singletons. Input material: whole blood. The receptors shown here come from a male donor in good health. Some clones in this sample may be carry-over from other donors' samples. The CDR3 runs from the conserved cysteine through the conserved F or W. The D gene is left open where the match is weak. Clone size, where shown, is once, few, many, or a class for clones that have expanded.

D gene: NA; clone size: many; V gene: TRBV7-6; J gene: TRBJ2-3; CDR3 protein: CASSSTTISTDTQYF; CDR3 DNA: TGTGCCAGCAGCTCGACAACTATTAGCACAGATACGCAGTATTTT
D gene: TRBD1; clone size: many; V gene: TRBV29-1; J gene: TRBJ2-1; CDR3 protein: CSVETGTGGDEQFF; CDR3 DNA: TGCAGCGTTGAAACCGGGACAGGGGGGGATGAGCAGTTCTTC
D gene: NA; clone size: many; V gene: TRBV20-1; J gene: TRBJ2-6; CDR3 protein: CSAEDISSRGANVLTF; CDR3 DNA: TGCAGTGCGGAAGACATTTCCTCGAGAGGGGCCAACGTCCTGACTTTC
D gene: NA; clone size: many; V gene: TRBV7-9; J gene: TRBJ2-2; CDR3 protein: CASSLIDRRTGELFF; CDR3 DNA: TGTGCCAGCAGCTTAATAGACAGGCGGACCGGGGAGCTGTTTTTT
D gene: NA; clone size: many; V gene: TRBV11-2; J gene: TRBJ1-6; CDR3 protein: CASSRDLWALHF; CDR3 DNA: TGTGCCAGCAGCCGGGACCTCTGGGCCCTCCACTTT
D gene: NA; clone size: few; V gene: TRBV12-3/TRBV12-4; J gene: TRBJ1-1; CDR3 protein: CASSLESRGGGTEAFF; CDR3 DNA: TGTGCCAGCAGTTTAGAGTCTCGCGGGGGCGGGACTGAAGCTTTCTTT
D gene: NA; clone size: many; V gene: TRBV4-2; J gene: TRBJ2-2; CDR3 protein: CASSQDEVATTGELFF; CDR3 DNA: TGTGCCAGCAGCCAAGATGAGGTAGCTACCACCGGGGAGCTGTTTTTT
D gene: NA; clone size: NA; V gene: TRBV5-4; J gene: TRBJ2-3; CDR3 protein: CASSLTESKTDTQYF; CDR3 DNA: TGTGCCAGCAGCTTAACAGAGTCCAAAACAGATACGCAGTATTTT
D gene: NA; clone size: NA; V gene: TRBV21-1; J gene: TRBJ1-5; CDR3 protein: CASSKVLAGGRNQPQHF; CDR3 DNA: TGTGCCAGCAGCAAAGTTTTGGCAGGGGGCCGCAATCAGCCCCAGCATTTT
D gene: TRBD1; clone size: few; V gene: TRBV12-3/TRBV12-4; J gene: TRBJ1-1; CDR3 protein: CASSPGTGRNTEAFF; CDR3 DNA: TGTGCCAGCAGTCCTGGGACAGGGCGGAACACTGAAGCTTTCTTT
D gene: NA; clone size: many; V gene: TRBV15; J gene: TRBJ2-1; CDR3 protein: CATSRGGTDEQFF; CDR3 DNA: TGTGCCACCAGCAGAGGAGGGACGGATGAGCAGTTCTTC
D gene: NA; clone size: few; V gene: TRBV7-9; J gene: TRBJ1-2; CDR3 protein: CASSSPRPGLQEGYGYTF; CDR3 DNA: TGTGCCAGCAGCTCGCCGCGGCCGGGACTCCAGGAAGGCTATGGCTACACCTTC
D gene: NA; clone size: NA; V gene: TRBV2; J gene: TRBJ2-3; CDR3 protein: CASSEALAKDTQYF; CDR3 DNA: TGTGCCAGCAGTGAAGCTTTAGCGAAAGATACGCAGTATTTT
D gene: TRBD2; clone size: many; V gene: TRBV7-2; J gene: TRBJ2-1; CDR3 protein: CASSPILAGGDNEQFF; CDR3 DNA: TGTGCCAGCAGCCCGATACTAGCGGGAGGGGACAATGAGCAGTTCTTC
D gene: TRBD1; clone size: NA; V gene: TRBV25-1; J gene: TRBJ2-5; CDR3 protein: CASSGGTGAETQYF; CDR3 DNA: TGTGCCAGCAGTGGAGGGACAGGGGCGGAGACCCAGTACTTC
D gene: TRBD1; clone size: many; V gene: TRBV29-1; J gene: TRBJ2-1; CDR3 protein: CSVDRVEDLHNEQFF; CDR3 DNA: TGCAGCGTGGACAGGGTGGAGGACCTCCACAATGAGCAGTTCTTC
D gene: TRBD2; clone size: NA; V gene: TRBV14; J gene: TRBJ2-7; CDR3 protein: CASSPFTGGFSYEQYF; CDR3 DNA: TGTGCCAGCAGCCCCTTCACGGGAGGTTTCTCCTACGAGCAGTACTTC
D gene: TRBD1; clone size: NA; V gene: TRBV20-1; J gene: TRBJ2-7; CDR3 protein: CSARDKGQGSGQYF; CDR3 DNA: TGCAGTGCTAGAGATAAGGGACAGGGGTCCGGGCAGTACTTC
D gene: TRBD1; clone size: few; V gene: TRBV6-1; J gene: TRBJ2-3; CDR3 protein: CATRTGGDFIGMQYF; CDR3 DNA: TGTGCCACTCGGACAGGGGGCGATTTCATTGGTATGCAGTATTTT
D gene: NA; clone size: few; V gene: TRBV3-1; J gene: TRBJ1-4; CDR3 protein: CASSQVQSRATNEKLFF; CDR3 DNA: TGTGCCAGCAGCCAAGTTCAGAGCCGTGCAACTAATGAAAAACTGTTTTTT
D gene: TRBD2; clone size: NA; V gene: TRBV4-2; J gene: TRBJ2-2; CDR3 protein: CASSPSALAGGREGGELFF; CDR3 DNA: TGTGCCAGCAGCCCAAGCGCCCTAGCGGGAGGGCGAGAAGGCGGGGAGCTGTTTTTT
D gene: NA; clone size: NA; V gene: TRBV6-5; J gene: TRBJ1-2; CDR3 protein: CASSYGGHRGDYGYTF; CDR3 DNA: TGTGCCAGCAGTTACGGGGGACACCGAGGCGACTATGGCTACACCTTC
D gene: NA; clone size: many; V gene: TRBV7-9; J gene: TRBJ2-2; CDR3 protein: CASTMRAGNTGELFF; CDR3 DNA: TGTGCCAGCACCATGAGGGCGGGGAACACCGGGGAGCTGTTTTTT
D gene: TRBD1; clone size: NA; V gene: TRBV15; J gene: TRBJ2-2; CDR3 protein: CATSSNGQGVIGELFF; CDR3 DNA: TGTGCCACCAGCAGTAATGGACAGGGTGTCATCGGGGAGCTGTTTTTT
D gene: NA; clone size: many; V gene: TRBV7-9; J gene: TRBJ1-1; CDR3 protein: CASSLQRTGISEAFF; CDR3 DNA: TGTGCCAGCAGCTTACAGCGCACCGGGATATCTGAAGCTTTCTTT
D gene: NA; clone size: NA; V gene: TRBV3-1; J gene: TRBJ1-1; CDR3 protein: CASSQVQGSEAFF; CDR3 DNA: TGTGCCAGCAGCCAAGTCCAGGGGTCGGAAGCTTTCTTT
D gene: TRBD1; clone size: NA; V gene: TRBV11-2; J gene: TRBJ1-1; CDR3 protein: CASSPEQGVEAFF; CDR3 DNA: TGTGCCAGCAGCCCGGAACAGGGGGTGGAAGCTTTCTTT
D gene: NA; clone size: NA; V gene: TRBV12-3/TRBV12-4; J gene: TRBJ1-1; CDR3 protein: CASSPGSGMNTEAFF; CDR3 DNA: TGTGCCAGCAGTCCGGGGTCAGGGATGAACACTGAAGCTTTCTTT
D gene: TRBD1; clone size: many; V gene: TRBV15; J gene: TRBJ1-1; CDR3 protein: CATSRRQGTAEAFF; CDR3 DNA: TGTGCCACCAGCAGACGACAGGGGACCGCTGAAGCTTTCTTT